Listed here are 18 T cell receptor beta chains from one sample, sequenced in a study of identical twins. TCRdb reprocessed the 5' RACE reads via MiXCR and lists one record per CDR3 protein. The sample carries 350,000 or so distinct CDR3 sequences, around 9% recorded once. What was sequenced was naive T cells sorted from blood. These receptors were obtained from a woman aged 45-65 years in good health.

The chain joins TRBV5-1 to TRBJ2-7; the D gene could be TRBD1 or TRBD2 (6 bases each). V dropped 0 bases and J dropped 3 bases, with 16 bases sitting between them. This CDR3 comprises 16 residues. Germline V lookup: CDR1 SGHRS, CDR2 YFSETQ. This CDR3 reads CASSLAGAGSVYEQYF. CDR3 bases: TGCGCCAGCAGCTTGGCGGGGGCGGGGTCAGTCTACGAGCAGTACTTC.

The rearrangement joins TRBV4-1 to TRBJ2-3; 9 bases fit TRBD2. The V segment lost 0 bases and the J segment 3 bases; nucleotides outside the gene matches: 4. Looked up from germline, CDR1 is MGHRA and CDR2 is YSYEKL. The CDR3 is made up of 16 amino acids. Here the CDR3 reads CASSQEGGRVTDTQYF. The CDR3 DNA reads TGCGCCAGCAGCCAAGAGGGCGGGAGGGTAACAGATACGCAGTATTTT.

The gene calls are TRBV29-1 and TRBJ1-3; D ambiguous. Trimming removed 3 bases from V and 4 bases from J, with 13 bases in between. CDR3 size: 14 residues. Germline loops: CDR1 SQVTM, CDR2 ANQGSEA. CDR3 coding DNA: TGCAGCGTTGAGGCACAGTTGCAGGGAAACACCATATATTTT. This codes for CSVEAQLQGNTIYF. Based on the CDR3 plus reference TRBV29-1 and TRBJ1-3, the full variable domain is SAVISQKPSRDICQRGTSLTIQCQVDSQVTMMFWYRQQPGQSLTLIATANQGSEATYESGFVIDKFPISRPNLTFSTLTVSNMSPEDSSIYLCSVEAQLQGNTIYFGEGSWLTVV.

The DNA of the CDR3 is TGTGCTACGTGGTTTATGGGGAGCGGGGAGCTGTTTTTT. Its translation: CATWFMGSGELFF. J is TRBJ2-2 and V is TRBV30, with TRBD2 as a possible D gene (5 bases). Germline V gene lookup returns CDR1 GTSNPN and CDR2 SVGIG (reference sequence). This CDR3 region has 13 residues.

This clonotype was seen more than once but under ten times. The gene calls are TRBV2 and TRBJ2-7; 7 nucleotides line up with TRBD2. With 7 bases clipped from V and 1 base from J, the junction kept 10 bases outside the gene matches. CDR1 and CDR2 (germline): SNHLY, FYNNEI. This CDR3 has 15 residues. CDR3 protein: CASMDWRERSYEQYV. The CDR3 DNA follows: TGTGCCAGCATGGATTGGCGGGAGAGGTCCTACGAGCAGTACGTC.

This clonotype has more than one count but fewer than ten. The genes are TRBV12-3 or TRBV12-4 and TRBJ2-5, with D perhaps given as TRBD1 or TRBD2 (6 bases each). The germline V and J ends were trimmed by 5 bases and 2 bases, with 15 bases remaining between them. The CDR3 sequence is 15 residues long. CDR3 loop: CASSPFRGGQETQYF. The CDR3 nucleotides read TGTGCCAGCAGTCCCTTTAGAGGGGGGCAAGAGACCCAGTACTTC.

This sequence joins TRBV19 and TRBJ2-3; TRBD2 agrees at 14 bases. This CDR3 has 15 residues. With 7 bases clipped from V and 10 bases from J, the junction kept 10 bases outside the gene matches. CDR1 is LNHDA, CDR2 SQIVND, per germline (reference sequence). CDR3 loop: CASILRLAGGYPQYF. CDR3 nucleotides: TGTGCCAGTATCCTCAGACTAGCGGGAGGGTATCCGCAGTATTTT.

The rearrangement uses TRBV10-3 and TRBJ2-7; D might be TRBD2 (5 bases). V lost 3 bases to trimming and J lost 1 base, with 16 bases between them. The germline gives CDR1 ENHRY, CDR2 SYGVKD. The CDR3 extends over 16 amino acids. CDR3 DNA sequence: TGTGCCATCAGTGATCCACCGACTACCTCGTCCTACGAGCAGTACGTC. Its protein product is CAISDPPTTSSYEQYV.

The table lists this clonotype with many counts. The chain combines TRBV20-1 with TRBJ2-5; 10 nucleotides line up with TRBD2. Trimming removed 3 bases from V and 1 base from J; junction bases left unmatched: 5. This CDR3 contains 15 residues. Germline CDR1 reads DFQATT; CDR2 reads SNEGSKA (reference sequence). The chain's CDR3 is CSASWTSGTQETQYF. In nucleotides, the CDR3 is TGCAGTGCTAGCTGGACTAGCGGAACCCAAGAGACCCAGTACTTC.

This clonotype turned up a few times. This chain joins TRBV20-1 and TRBJ2-1; TRBD1 matches at 10 bases. Germline CDR1 reads DFQATT; CDR2 reads SNEGSKA (reference sequence). This CDR3 is 15 amino acids long. After removal of 6 bases from V and 4 bases from J, the junction contained 9 bases not matched to a gene. CDR3 DNA: TGCAGTGCCAACGACCGGGACAGGGGATACAATGAGCAGTTCTTC. Encoded protein: CSANDRDRGYNEQFF.

The V call is TRBV11-2, the J call TRBJ1-5, with no clear D. V lost 6 bases to trimming and J lost 3 bases, with 12 bases between them. The CDR3 spans 14 residues. CDR1 and CDR2 from the germline V gene are SGHAT and FQNNGV. CDR3 residues: CASSDTWANQPQHF. For the CDR3, the DNA is TGTGCCAGCAGTGATACATGGGCCAATCAGCCCCAGCATTTT.

This clonotype showed up just a few times. This chain connects TRBV19 to TRBJ2-5; TRBD2 matches 9 bases. The V and J ends lost 4 bases and 3 bases, in that order; junction bases with no gene match: 9. This CDR3 spans 16 amino acids. Per the germline V gene, CDR1 is LNHDA and CDR2 is SQIVND (reference sequence). The CDR3 loop is CASSRVAGVIEETQYF. CDR3 nucleotide sequence: TGTGCCAGTAGTAGAGTAGCGGGAGTGATAGAAGAGACCCAGTACTTC.

This clonotype was recorded many times. V is TRBV10-3 and J is TRBJ2-1; TRBD2 aligns across 11 bases. CDR3 length: 14 residues. The trim removed 6 bases at V and 5 bases at J, leaving 3 bases unmatched. Germline CDR1 is ENHRY and CDR2 is SYGVKD. The CDR3 protein is CAISALAGDNEQFF. The CDR3 nucleotides read TGTGCCATCAGCGCACTAGCGGGGGACAATGAGCAGTTCTTC.

This clonotype was recorded many times. The rearrangement joins TRBV28 to TRBJ1-4; possible D gene TRBD1, 5 bases. V dropped 5 bases and J dropped 3 bases, with 7 bases sitting between them. The CDR3 consists of 13 residues. Germline V gene sequence: CDR1 MDHEN, CDR2 SYDVKM. CDR3 sequence reads: CASSRDANEKLFF. The CDR3 coding sequence is TGTGCCAGCAGTCGGGACGCTAATGAAAAACTGTTTTTT. Full variable domain (rest looked up from reference TRBV28 and TRBJ1-4): DVKVTQSSRYLVKRTGEKVFLECVQDMDHENMFWYRQDPGLGLRLIYFSYDVKMKEKGDIPEGYSVSREKKERFSLILESASTNQTSMYLCASSRDANEKLFFGSGTQLSVL.

V and J are TRBV7-2 and TRBJ2-7; D ambiguous. CDR3 length equals 11 residues. V lost 0 bases and J lost 6, with 3 bases in between. Germline V gene sequence: CDR1 SGHTA, CDR2 FQGNSA. The CDR3 bases are TGTGCCAGCAGCTTAGCACCCGAGCAGTACTTC. This translates into CASSLAPEQYF.

The chain joins TRBV7-8 to TRBJ2-1; no firm D call. This CDR3 comprises 13 residues. Germline values: CDR1 SGHVS, CDR2 FQNEAQ. Trimming removed 0 bases at V and 10 bases at J, with 10 bases between. CDR3 DNA sequence: TGTGCCAGCAGCTTAGCGACCGTTGGGGAGCAGTTCTTC. Translation: CASSLATVGEQFF.

Ten or more counts support this clonotype. V is TRBV5-1 and J is TRBJ2-3, with 10 nucleotides matching TRBD2. J was trimmed by 1 base and V by 3 bases; bases with no gene match: 11. The length of the CDR3 is 18 residues. Germline V gives CDR1 SGHRS, CDR2 YFSETQ. This CDR3 is CASSWELAGTRGTDTQYF. In DNA, the CDR3 is TGCGCCAGCAGCTGGGAACTAGCGGGAACTCGTGGCACAGATACGCAGTATTTT.

This clonotype was counted at least ten times. This chain uses TRBV20-1 with TRBJ2-1; the match to TRBD2 covers 8 bases. CDR1 and CDR2 from the germline V gene are DFQATT and SNEGSKA (reference sequence). The CDR3 has 13 amino acids. J was trimmed by 11 bases and V by 2 bases; bases with no gene match: 8. The CDR3 reads CSARQAGDLKQFF. The CDR3 coding sequence is TGCAGTGCTAGACAAGCGGGGGACTTAAAGCAGTTCTTC.